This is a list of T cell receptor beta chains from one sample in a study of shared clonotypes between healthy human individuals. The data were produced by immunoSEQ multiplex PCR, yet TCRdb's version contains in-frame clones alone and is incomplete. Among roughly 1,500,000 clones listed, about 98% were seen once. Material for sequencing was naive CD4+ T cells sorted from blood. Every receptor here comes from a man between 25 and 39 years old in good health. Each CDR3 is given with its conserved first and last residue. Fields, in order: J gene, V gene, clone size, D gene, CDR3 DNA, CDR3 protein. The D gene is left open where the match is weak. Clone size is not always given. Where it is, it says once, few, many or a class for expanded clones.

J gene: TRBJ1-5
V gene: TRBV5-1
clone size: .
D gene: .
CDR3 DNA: TGCGCCAGCAGCTTGGGGGGGCCCGGTCAGCCCCAGCATTTT
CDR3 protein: CASSLGGPGQPQHF

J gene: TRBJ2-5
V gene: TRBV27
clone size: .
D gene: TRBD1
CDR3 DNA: TGTGCCAGCAGCCCCCGGGTGGGACAGGGAGGGGAGACCCAGTACTTC
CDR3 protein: CASSPRVGQGGETQYF

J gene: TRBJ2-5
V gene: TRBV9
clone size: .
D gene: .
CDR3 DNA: TGTGCCAGCAGCGTAGGGTCCATCCCTAAGGAGACCCAGTACTTC
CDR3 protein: CASSVGSIPKETQYF

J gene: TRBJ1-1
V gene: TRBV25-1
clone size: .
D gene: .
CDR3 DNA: TGTGCCAGCAGTGAATTACATCGGGTTAGGGCTGAAGCTTTCTTT
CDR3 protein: CASSELHRVRAEAFF

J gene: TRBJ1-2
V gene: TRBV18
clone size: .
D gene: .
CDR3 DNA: TGTGCCAGCTCACCGGAAGGCGAGCATAGCTATGGCTACACCTTC
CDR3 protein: CASSPEGEHSYGYTF

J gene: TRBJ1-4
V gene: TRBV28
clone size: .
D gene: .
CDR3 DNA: TGTGCCAGCAGCTGGAGAGGGGAAAAACTGTTTTTT
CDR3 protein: CASSWRGEKLFF

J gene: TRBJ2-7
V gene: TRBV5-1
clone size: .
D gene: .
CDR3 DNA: TGCGCCAGCAGCTCCCATAAATTCACCGGGAACCCGATCTACTACGAGCAGTACTTC
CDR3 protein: CASSSHKFTGNPIYYEQYF

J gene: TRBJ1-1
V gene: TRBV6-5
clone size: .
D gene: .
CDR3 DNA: TGTGCCAGCAGTTACATGGGACAGAACACTGAAGCTTTCTTT
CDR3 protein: CASSYMGQNTEAFF

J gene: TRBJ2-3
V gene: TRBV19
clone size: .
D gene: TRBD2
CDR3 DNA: TGTGCCAGTGCCGCGCTGGCGGGAGTAGGGTCAGATACGCAGTATTTT
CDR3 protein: CASAALAGVGSDTQYF

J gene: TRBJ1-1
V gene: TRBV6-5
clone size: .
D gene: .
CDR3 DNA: TGTGCCAGCAGTTACACCAGGGGCGGGAAGTCCACTGAAGCTTTCTTT
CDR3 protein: CASSYTRGGKSTEAFF

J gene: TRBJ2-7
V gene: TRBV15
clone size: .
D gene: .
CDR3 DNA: TGTGCCACCAGCAGAGATCTCCGATACGAGCAGTACTTC
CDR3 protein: CATSRDLRYEQYF

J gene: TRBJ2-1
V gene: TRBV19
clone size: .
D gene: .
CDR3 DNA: TGTGCCAGTAGTATAGGCCTCCGAAGCTCCTACAATGAGCAGTTCTTC
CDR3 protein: CASSIGLRSSYNEQFF

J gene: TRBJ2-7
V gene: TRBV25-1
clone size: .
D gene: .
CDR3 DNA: TGTGCCAGCAGTGAAGGGGGACTCCCCCTCACGGAGCAGTACTTC
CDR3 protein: CASSEGGLPLTEQYF

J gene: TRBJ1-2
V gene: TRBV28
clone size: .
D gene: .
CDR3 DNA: TGTGCCAGCAGTTTAGGGAGGTGGCAGCCTAACTATGGCTACACCTTC
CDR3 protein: CASSLGRWQPNYGYTF

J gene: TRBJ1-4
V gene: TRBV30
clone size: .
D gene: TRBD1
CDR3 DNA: TGTGCCTGGAGTGAAGGACAGGGGGCACGGGAAAAACTGTTTTTT
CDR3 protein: CAWSEGQGAREKLFF

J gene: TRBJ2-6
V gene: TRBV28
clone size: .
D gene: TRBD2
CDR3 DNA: TGTGCCAGCAGTTCACTAGCGGGAGGGAACTCTGGGGCCAACGTCCTGACTTTC
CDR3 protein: CASSSLAGGNSGANVLTF

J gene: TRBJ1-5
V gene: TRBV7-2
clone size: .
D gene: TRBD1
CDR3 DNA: TGTGCCAGCAGCCTCCGACAGGGGCCGGAGCAGCCCCAGCATTTT
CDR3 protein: CASSLRQGPEQPQHF

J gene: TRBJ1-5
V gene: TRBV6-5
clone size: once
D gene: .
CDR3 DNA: TGTGCCAGCAGCAGAGGTAGCAATCAGCCCCAGCATTTT
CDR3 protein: CASSRGSNQPQHF

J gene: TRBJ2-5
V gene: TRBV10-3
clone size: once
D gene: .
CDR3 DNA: TGTGCCATCACCCCAAGGTCCGGGGAGACCCAGTACTTC
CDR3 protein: CAITPRSGETQYF

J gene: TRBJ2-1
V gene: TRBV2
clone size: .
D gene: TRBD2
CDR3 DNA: TGTGCCAGCAGCCACGGTAGCGGGAAGAACAATGAGCAGTTCTTC
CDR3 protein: CASSHGSGKNNEQFF

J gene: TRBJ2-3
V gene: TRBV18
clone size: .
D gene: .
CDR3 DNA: TGTGCCAGCTCACCATTACCACTCGGCACAGATACGCAGTATTTT
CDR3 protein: CASSPLPLGTDTQYF